Included here is one TCR beta chain sequence, with context. The PCR employed 60 Vbeta primers together with 13 Jbeta primers. TCRdb's table, derived via immunoSEQ multiplex PCR, lists solely in-frame clones and lacks some. Found here are tens of thousands of clones, 70% to 75% of them singletons; the top ten hold around 4.2%. This specimen comes from a study of cytomegalovirus exposure and HLA in healthy donors. Material for sequencing was PBMCs. The clonotype comes from a man aged 55 to 70 in good health and CMV-seronegative.

The CDR3 coding sequence is TGTGCAAGTCGCTTAGGGGAGCCGAACACCGGGGAGCTGTTTTTT. This gives the protein CASRLGEPNTGELFF. The gene calls are TRBV12-2 and TRBJ2-2; the table's TRBD2 call for D was not verified on the DNA. TRBV12-2 represents a pseudogene. The CDR3 runs to 15 residues.